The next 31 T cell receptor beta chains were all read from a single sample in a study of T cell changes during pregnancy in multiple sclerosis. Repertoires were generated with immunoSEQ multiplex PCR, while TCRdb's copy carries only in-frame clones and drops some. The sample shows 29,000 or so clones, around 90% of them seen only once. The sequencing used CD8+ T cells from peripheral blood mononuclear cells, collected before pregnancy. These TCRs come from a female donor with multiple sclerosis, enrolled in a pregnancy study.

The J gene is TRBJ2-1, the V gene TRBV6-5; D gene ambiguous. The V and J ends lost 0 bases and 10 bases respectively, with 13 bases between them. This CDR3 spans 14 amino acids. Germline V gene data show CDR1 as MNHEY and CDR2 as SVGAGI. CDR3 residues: CASSYSPPPGEQFF. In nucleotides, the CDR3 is TGTGCCAGCAGTTACTCCCCTCCGCCCGGGGAGCAGTTCTTC.

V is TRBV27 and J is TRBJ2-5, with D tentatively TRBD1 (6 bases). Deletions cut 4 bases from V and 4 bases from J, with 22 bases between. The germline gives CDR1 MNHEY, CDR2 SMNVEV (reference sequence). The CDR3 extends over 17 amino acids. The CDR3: CASSSLSGAGWGETQYF. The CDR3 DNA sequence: TGTGCCAGCAGTTCGCTCTCAGGGGCAGGGTGGGGAGAGACCCAGTACTTC.

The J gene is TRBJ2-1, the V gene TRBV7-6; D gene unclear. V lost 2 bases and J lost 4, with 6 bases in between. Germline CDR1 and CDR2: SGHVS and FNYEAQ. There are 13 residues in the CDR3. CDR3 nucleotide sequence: TGTGCCAGCAGCTTAACTTTTTACAATGAGCAGTTCTTC. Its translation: CASSLTFYNEQFF.

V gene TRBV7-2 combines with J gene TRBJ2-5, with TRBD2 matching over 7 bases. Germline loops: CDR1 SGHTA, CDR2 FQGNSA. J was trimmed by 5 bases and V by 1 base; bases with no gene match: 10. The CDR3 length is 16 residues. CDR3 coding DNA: TGTGCCAGCAGCTTAGGAGTCCAGGTGGGGGGGGAGACCCAGTACTTC. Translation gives CASSLGVQVGGETQYF.

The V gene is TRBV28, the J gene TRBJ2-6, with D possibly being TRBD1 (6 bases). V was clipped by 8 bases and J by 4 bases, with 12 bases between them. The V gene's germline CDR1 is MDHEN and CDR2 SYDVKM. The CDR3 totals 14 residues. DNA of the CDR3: TGTGCCAGCGAGGGGACAACCGGGGCCAACGTCCTGACTTTC. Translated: CASEGTTGANVLTF.

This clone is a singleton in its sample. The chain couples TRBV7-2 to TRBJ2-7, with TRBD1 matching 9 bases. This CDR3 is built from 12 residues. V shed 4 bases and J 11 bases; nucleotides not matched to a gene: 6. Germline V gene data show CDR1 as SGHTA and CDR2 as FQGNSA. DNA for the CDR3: TGTGCCAGCAGCTCCCACCGGGACAGGGAGTACTTC. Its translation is CASSSHRDREYF.

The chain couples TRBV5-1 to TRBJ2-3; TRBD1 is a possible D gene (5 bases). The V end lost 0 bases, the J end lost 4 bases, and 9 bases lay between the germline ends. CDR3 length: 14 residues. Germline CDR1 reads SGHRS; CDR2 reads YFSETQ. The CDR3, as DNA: TGCGCCAGCAGCTTGGAGGGCAGGGCAGATACGCAGTATTTT. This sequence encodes CASSLEGRADTQYF.

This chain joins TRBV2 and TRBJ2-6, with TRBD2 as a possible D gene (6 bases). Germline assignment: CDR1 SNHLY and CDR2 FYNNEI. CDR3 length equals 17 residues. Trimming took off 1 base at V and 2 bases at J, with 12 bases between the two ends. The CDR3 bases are TGTGCCAGCAGTGAAGTCTGGAGGGGCCCTGGGGCCAACGTCCTGACTTTC. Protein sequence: CASSEVWRGPGANVLTF.

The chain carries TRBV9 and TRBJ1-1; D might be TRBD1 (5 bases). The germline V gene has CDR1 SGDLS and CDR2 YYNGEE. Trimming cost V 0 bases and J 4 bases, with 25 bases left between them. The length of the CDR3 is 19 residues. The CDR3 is CASSVAPFEFLGGATEAFF. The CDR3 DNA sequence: TGTGCCAGCAGCGTAGCCCCCTTTGAATTTCTGGGCGGGGCCACTGAAGCTTTCTTT.

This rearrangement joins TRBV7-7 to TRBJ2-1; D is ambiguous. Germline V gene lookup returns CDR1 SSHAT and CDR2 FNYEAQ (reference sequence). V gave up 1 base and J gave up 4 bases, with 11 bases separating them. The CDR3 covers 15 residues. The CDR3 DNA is TGTGCCAGCAGCTTAGGGGCCACCCCTTACAATGAGCAGTTCTTC. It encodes CASSLGATPYNEQFF. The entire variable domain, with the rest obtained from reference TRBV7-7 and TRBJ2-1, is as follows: GAGVSQSPRYKVTKRGQDVTLRCDPISSHATLYWYQQALGQGPEFLTYFNYEAQPDKSGLPSDRFSAERPEGSISTLTIQRTEQRDSAMYRCASSLGATPYNEQFFGPGTRLTVL.

The CDR3: CASSPGTEDEQYF. CDR3 sequence (DNA): TGTGCCAGCAGCCCCGGGACAGAAGACGAGCAGTACTTC. The rearrangement joins TRBV13 to TRBJ2-7; 7 bases match TRBD1. Per the germline V gene, CDR1 is PRHDT and CDR2 is FYEKMQ (reference sequence). This CDR3 spans 13 amino acids. J gave up 5 bases and V 5 bases, and 6 bases lay outside the gene matches.

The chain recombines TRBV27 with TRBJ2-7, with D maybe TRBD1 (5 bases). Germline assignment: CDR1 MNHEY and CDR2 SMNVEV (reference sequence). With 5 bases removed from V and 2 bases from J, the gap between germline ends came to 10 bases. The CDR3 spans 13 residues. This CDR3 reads CASSIQDTYEQYF. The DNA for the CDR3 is TGTGCCAGCAGTATACAGGACACCTACGAGCAGTACTTC.

The CDR3 is CASSPQGAYNEQFF. The CDR3 DNA reads TGTGCCAGCAGCCCCCAGGGGGCATACAATGAGCAGTTCTTC. This sequence joins TRBV9 and TRBJ2-1; TRBD1 matches at 8 bases. This CDR3 region has 14 residues. The germline V gene has CDR1 SGDLS and CDR2 YYNGEE. V lost 4 bases to trimming and J lost 4 bases; unmatched junction nucleotides: 4.

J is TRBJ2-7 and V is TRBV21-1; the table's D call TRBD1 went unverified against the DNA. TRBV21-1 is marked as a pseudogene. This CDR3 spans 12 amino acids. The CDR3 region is CASTIGECEQYF. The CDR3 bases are TGTGCCAGCACTATAGGGGAATGCGAGCAGTACTTC.

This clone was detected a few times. The CDR3 region has the DNA TGTGCCAGTAGTTCCGGGGGGCAGCCCCAGCATTTT. Its protein is CASSSGGQPQHF. V and J are TRBV19 and TRBJ1-5; the D gene is possibly TRBD1 (5 bases). Germline CDR1 is LNHDA and CDR2 is SQIVND (reference sequence). The CDR3 extends over 12 amino acids. V lost 5 bases and J 7 bases, leaving 9 bases between the germline ends.

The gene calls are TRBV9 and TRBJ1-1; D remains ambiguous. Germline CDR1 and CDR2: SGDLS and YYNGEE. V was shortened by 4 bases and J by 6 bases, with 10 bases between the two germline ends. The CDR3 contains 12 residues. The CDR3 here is CASSPREAEAFF. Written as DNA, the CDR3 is TGTGCCAGCAGCCCTCGGGAAGCTGAAGCTTTCTTT.

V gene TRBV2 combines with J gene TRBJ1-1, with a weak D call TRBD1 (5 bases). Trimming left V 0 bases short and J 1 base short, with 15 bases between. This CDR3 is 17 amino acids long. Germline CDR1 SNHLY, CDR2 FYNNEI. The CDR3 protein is CASSEARGFQSNTEAFF. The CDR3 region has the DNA TGTGCCAGCAGTGAAGCCCGGGGGTTCCAATCGAACACTGAAGCTTTCTTT.

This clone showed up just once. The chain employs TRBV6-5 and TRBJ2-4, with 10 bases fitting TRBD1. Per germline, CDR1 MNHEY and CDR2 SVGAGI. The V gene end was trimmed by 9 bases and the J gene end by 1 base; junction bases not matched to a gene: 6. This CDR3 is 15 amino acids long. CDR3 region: CASRQGAMAKNIQYF. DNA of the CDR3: TGTGCCAGTAGACAGGGGGCGATGGCCAAAAACATTCAGTACTTC.

This chain's CDR3 is CASSYSGGSAYEQYF. CDR3 DNA sequence: TGTGCCAGCAGCTATAGCGGGGGGTCCGCCTACGAGCAGTACTTC. The gene calls are TRBV7-3 and TRBJ2-7; 10 bases fit TRBD2. The CDR3 has 15 residues. After removal of 4 bases from V and 2 bases from J, the junction contained 5 bases not matched to a gene. From germline, CDR1 is SGHTA and CDR2 FQGTGA.

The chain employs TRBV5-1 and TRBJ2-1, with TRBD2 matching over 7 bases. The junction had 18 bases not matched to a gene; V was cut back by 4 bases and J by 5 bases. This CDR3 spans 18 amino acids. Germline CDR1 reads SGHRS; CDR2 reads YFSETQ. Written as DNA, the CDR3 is TGCGCCAGCAGCCCCCGTCTGGCGGGAGCATTGTTCGACAATGAGCAGTTCTTC. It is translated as CASSPRLAGALFDNEQFF.

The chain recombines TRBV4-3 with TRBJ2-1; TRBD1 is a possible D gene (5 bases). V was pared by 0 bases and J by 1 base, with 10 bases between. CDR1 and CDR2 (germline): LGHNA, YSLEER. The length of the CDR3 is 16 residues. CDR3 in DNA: TGCGCCAGCAGCCAAGATCGGGCAGGGTCCTACAATGAGCAGTTCTTC. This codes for CASSQDRAGSYNEQFF.

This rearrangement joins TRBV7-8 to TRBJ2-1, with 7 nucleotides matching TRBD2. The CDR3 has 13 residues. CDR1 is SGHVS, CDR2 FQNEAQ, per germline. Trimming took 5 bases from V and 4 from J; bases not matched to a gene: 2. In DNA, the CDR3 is TGTGCCAGCAGCGGGGGGGGATACAATGAGCAGTTCTTC. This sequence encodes CASSGGGYNEQFF.

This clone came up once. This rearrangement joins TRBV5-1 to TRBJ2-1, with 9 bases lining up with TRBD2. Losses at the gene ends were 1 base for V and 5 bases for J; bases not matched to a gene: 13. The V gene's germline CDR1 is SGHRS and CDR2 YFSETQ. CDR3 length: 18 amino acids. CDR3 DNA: TGCGCCAGCAGCTTGAATACACCTCTAGCGGGACCAAACAATGAGCAGTTCTTC. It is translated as CASSLNTPLAGPNNEQFF.

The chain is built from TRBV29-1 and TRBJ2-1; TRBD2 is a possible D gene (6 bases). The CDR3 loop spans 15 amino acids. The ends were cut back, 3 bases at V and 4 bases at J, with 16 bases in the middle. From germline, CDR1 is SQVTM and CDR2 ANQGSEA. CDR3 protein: CSVEGLSRSYNEQFF. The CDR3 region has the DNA TGCAGCGTTGAGGGACTCTCCCGCTCTTACAATGAGCAGTTCTTC.

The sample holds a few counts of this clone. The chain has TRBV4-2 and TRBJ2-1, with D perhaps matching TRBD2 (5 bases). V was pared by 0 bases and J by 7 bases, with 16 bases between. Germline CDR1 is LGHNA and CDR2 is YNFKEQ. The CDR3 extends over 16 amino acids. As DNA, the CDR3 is TGTGCCAGCAGCCAAGATGGCAGCGCCGGGGTTAATGAGCAGTTCTTC. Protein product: CASSQDGSAGVNEQFF.

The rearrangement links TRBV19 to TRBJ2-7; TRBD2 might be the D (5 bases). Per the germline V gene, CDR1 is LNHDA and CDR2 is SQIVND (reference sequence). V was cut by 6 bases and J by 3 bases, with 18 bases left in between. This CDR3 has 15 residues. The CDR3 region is CASRWSDEDFYEQYF. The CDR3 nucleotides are TGTGCCAGTAGGTGGTCAGATGAGGACTTCTACGAGCAGTACTTC.

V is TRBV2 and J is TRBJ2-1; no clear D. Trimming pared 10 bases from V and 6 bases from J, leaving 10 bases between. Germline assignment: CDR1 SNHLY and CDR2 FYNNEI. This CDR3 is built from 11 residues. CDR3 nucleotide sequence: TGTGCCACAGTGAGGAGCAATGAGCAGTTCTTC. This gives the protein CATVRSNEQFF.

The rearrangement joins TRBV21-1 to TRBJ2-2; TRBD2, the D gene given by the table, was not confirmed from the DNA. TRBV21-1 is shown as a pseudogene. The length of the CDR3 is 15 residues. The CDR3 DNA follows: TGTGCCAGCAGTCGAACGGGACTAGCGGCCGGGGAGCTGTTTTTT. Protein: CASSRTGLAAGELFF.

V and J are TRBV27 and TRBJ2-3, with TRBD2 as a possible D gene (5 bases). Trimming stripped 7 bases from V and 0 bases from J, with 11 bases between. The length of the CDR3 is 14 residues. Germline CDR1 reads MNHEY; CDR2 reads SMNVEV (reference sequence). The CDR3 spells CASKRAASTDTQYF. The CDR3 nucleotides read TGTGCCAGCAAGCGAGCGGCCAGCACAGATACGCAGTATTTT.

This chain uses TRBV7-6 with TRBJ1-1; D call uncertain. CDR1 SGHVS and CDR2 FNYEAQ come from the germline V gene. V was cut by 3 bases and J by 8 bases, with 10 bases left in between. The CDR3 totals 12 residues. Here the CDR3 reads CASSLPGGEAFF. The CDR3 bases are TGTGCCAGCAGCTTGCCCGGAGGAGAAGCTTTCTTT. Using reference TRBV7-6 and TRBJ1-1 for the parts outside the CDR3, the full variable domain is GAGVSQSPRYKVTKRGQDVALRCDPISGHVSLYWYRQALGQGPEFLTYFNYEAQQDKSGLPNDRFSAERPEGSISTLTIQRTEQRDSAMYRCASSLPGGEAFFGQGTRLTVV.

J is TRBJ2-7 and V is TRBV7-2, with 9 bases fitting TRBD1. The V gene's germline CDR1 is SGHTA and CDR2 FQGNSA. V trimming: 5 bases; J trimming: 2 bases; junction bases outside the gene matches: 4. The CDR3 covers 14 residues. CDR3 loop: CASSPRDRAYEQYF. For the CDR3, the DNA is TGTGCCAGCAGCCCTCGGGACAGGGCCTACGAGCAGTACTTC.